Below, one T cell receptor (beta chain) is given with its context. The CDR3 sequence is 17 residues long. Germline V lookup: CDR1 MNHNS, CDR2 SASEGT. Unmatched junction bases numbered 7, after V lost 3 bases and J lost 0 bases. The data were taken from a study of shared clonotypes between healthy human individuals. Study background: CD4 naive cells filled three plates per donor, CD4 memory three, CD8 naive two and CD8 memory one.

TCRdb's copy holds only in-frame clones and misses some; the assay was immunoSEQ multiplex PCR. The sample contains about 2 million clones, 85% to 95% of which appear only once. The sample consisted of naive CD4+ T cells sorted from blood. Described subset: CD45RA+ positively selected. The V call is TRBV6-1, the J call TRBJ1-5, with 8 positions matching TRBD1. The receptor comes from a man aged 18 to 30 in good health. CDR3 sequence (DNA): TGTGCCAGCAGTGACAGGGGGCAACTATATAGCAATCAGCCCCAGCATTTT. Translated: CASSDRGQLYSNQPQHF.